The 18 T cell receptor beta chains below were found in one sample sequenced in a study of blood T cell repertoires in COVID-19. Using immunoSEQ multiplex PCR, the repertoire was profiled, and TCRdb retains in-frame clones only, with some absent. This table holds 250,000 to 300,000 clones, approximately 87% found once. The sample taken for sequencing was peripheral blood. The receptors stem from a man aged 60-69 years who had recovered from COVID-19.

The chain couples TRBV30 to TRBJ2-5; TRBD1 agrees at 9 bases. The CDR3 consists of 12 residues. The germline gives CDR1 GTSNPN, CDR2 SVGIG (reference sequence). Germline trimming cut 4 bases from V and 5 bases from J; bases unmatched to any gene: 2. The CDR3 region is CAWNRGQETQYF. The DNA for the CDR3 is TGTGCCTGGAACAGGGGGCAGGAGACCCAGTACTTC.

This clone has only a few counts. This chain's CDR3 is CASSPGTGSSSYNSPLHF. Written as DNA, the CDR3 is TGTGCCAGTAGTCCCGGGACAGGTAGCAGCTCCTATAATTCACCCCTCCACTTT. The chain couples TRBV19 to TRBJ1-6; 8 bases agree with TRBD1. Losses at the gene ends were 5 bases for V and 0 bases for J; bases not matched to a gene: 9. Germline assignment: CDR1 LNHDA and CDR2 SQIVND (reference sequence). The CDR3 is 18 residues long.

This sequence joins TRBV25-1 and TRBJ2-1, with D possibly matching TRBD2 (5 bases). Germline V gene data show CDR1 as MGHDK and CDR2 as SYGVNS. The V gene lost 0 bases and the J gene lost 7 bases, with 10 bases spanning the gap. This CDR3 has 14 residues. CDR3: CASSEYWPGNEQFF. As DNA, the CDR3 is TGTGCCAGCAGTGAATATTGGCCGGGGAATGAGCAGTTCTTC.

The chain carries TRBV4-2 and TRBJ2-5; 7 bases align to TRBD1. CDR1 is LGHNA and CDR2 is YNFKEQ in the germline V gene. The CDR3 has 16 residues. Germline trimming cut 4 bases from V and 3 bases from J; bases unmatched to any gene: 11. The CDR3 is CASSPGGLGTEETQYF. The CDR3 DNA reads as TGTGCCAGCAGCCCCGGCGGGCTAGGGACAGAAGAGACCCAGTACTTC.

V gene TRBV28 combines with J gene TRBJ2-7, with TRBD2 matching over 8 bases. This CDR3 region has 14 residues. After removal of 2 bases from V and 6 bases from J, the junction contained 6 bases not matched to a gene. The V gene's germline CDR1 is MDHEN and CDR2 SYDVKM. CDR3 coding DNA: TGTGCCAGCAGTTTAAGCGGGAGTATAGGCGAGCAGTACTTC. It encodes CASSLSGSIGEQYF. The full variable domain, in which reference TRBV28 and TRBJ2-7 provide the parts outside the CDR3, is DVKVTQSSRYLVKRTGEKVFLECVQDMDHENMFWYRQDPGLGLRLIYFSYDVKMKEKGDIPEGYSVSREKKERFSLILESASTNQTSMYLCASSLSGSIGEQYFGPGTRLTVT.

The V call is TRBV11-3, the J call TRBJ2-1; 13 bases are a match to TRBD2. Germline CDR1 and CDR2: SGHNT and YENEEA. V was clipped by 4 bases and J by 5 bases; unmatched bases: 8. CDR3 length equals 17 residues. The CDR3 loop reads CASSSRQGLAGNNEQFF. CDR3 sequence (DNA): TGTGCCAGCAGCTCAAGACAGGGACTAGCGGGGAACAATGAGCAGTTCTTC.

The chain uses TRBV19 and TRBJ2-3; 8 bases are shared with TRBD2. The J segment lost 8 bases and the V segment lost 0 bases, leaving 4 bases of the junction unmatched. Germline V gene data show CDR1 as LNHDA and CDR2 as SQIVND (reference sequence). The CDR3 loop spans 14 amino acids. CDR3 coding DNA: TGTGCCAGTAGTATAGACCGGGGGGGAGGTACGCAGTATTTT. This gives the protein CASSIDRGGGTQYF.

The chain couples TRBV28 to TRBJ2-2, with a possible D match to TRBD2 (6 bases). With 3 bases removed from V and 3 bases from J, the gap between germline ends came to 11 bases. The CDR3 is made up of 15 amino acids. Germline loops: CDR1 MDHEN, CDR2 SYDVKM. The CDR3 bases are TGTGCCAGCAGTTTGGGGGGTTCGTACACCGGGGAGCTGTTTTTT. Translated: CASSLGGSYTGELFF. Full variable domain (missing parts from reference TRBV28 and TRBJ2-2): DVKVTQSSRYLVKRTGEKVFLECVQDMDHENMFWYRQDPGLGLRLIYFSYDVKMKEKGDIPEGYSVSREKKERFSLILESASTNQTSMYLCASSLGGSYTGELFFGEGSRLTVL.

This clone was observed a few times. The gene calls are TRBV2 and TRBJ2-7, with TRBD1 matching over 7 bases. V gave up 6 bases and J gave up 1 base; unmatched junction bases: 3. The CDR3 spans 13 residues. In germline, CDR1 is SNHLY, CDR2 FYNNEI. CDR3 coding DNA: TGTGCCAGCAGAACACAGGGGTCCTACGAGCAGTACTTC. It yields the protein CASRTQGSYEQYF.

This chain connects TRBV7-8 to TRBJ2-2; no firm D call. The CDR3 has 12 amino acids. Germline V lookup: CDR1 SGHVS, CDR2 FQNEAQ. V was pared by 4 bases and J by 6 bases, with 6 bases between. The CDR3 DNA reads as TGTGCCAGCAGCTGGCAGGCCGGGGAGCTGTTTTTT. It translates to CASSWQAGELFF.

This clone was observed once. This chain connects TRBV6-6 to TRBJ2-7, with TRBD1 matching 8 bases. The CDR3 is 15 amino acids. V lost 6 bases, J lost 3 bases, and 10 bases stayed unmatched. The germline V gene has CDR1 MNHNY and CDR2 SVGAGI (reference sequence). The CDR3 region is CASSPADRAGYEQYF. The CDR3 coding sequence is TGTGCCAGCAGCCCAGCGGACAGGGCGGGCTACGAGCAGTACTTC.

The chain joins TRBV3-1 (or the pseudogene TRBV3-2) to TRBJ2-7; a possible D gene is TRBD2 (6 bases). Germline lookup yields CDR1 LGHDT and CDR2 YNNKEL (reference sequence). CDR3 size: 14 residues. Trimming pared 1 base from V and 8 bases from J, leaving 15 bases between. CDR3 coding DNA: TGTGCCAGCAGCCAAGCGGGAGCCCACTGGAAGCAGTACTTC. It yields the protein CASSQAGAHWKQYF.

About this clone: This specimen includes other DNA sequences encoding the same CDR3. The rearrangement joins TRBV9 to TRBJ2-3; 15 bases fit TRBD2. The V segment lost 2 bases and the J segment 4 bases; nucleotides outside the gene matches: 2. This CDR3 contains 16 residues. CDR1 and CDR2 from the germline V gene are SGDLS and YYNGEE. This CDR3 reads CASSVGLAGGPDTQYF. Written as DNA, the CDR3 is TGTGCCAGCAGCGTGGGACTAGCGGGGGGACCAGATACGCAGTATTTT. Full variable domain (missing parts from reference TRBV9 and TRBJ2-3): DSGVTQTPKHLITATGQRVTLRCSPRSGDLSVYWYQQSLDQGLQFLIQYYNGEERAKGNILERFSAQQFPDLHSELNLSSLELGDSALYFCASSVGLAGGPDTQYFGPGTRLTVL.

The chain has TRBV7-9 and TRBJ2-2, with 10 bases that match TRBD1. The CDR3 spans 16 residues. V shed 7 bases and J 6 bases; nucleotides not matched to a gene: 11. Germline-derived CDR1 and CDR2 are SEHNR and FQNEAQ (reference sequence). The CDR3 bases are TGTGCCAGCAAAGCAGGGACAGGGGCCCGAGCCGGGGAGCTGTTTTTT. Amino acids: CASKAGTGARAGELFF.

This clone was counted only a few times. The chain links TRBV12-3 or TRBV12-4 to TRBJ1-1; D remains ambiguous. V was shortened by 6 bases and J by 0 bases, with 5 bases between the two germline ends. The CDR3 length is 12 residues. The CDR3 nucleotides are TGTGCCAGCAGGAGGATGAACACTGAAGCTTTCTTT. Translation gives CASRRMNTEAFF.

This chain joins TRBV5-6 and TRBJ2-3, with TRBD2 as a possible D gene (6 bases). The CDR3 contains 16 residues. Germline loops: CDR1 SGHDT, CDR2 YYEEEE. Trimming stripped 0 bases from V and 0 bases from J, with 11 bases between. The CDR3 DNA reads TGTGCCAGCAGCTTGGTTGTCGGGGGAAGCACAGATACGCAGTATTTT. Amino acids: CASSLVVGGSTDTQYF.

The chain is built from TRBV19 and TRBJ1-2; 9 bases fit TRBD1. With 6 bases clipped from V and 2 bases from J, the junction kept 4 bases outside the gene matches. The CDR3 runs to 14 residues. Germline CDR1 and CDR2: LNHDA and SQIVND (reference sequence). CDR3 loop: CASRGTGTNYGYTF. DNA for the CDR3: TGTGCCAGTAGGGGGACAGGGACCAACTATGGCTACACCTTC. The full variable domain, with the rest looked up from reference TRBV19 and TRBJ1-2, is DGGITQSPKYLFRKEGQNVTLSCEQNLNHDAMYWYRQDPGQGLRLIYYSQIVNDFQKGDIAEGYSVSREKKESFPLTVTSAQKNPTAFYLCASRGTGTNYGYTFGSGTRLTVV.

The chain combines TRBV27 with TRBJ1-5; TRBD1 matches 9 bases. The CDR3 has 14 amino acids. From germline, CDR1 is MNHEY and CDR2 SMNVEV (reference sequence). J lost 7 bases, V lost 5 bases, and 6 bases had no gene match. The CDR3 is CASSRTGGGQPQHF. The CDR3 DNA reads TGTGCCAGCAGTCGTACAGGGGGCGGACAGCCCCAGCATTTT.